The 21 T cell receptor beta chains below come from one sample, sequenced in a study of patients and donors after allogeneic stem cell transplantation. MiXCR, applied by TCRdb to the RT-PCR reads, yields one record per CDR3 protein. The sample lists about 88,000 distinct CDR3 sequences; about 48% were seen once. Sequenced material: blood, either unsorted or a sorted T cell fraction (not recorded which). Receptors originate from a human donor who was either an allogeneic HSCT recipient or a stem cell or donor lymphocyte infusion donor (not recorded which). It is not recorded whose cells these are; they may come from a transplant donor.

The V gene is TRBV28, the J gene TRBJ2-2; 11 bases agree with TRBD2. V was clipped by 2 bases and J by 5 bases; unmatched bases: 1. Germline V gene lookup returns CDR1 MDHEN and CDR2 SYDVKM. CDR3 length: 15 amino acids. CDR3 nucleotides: TGTGCCAGCAGTTTACGACTAGCGGGAACCGGGGAGCTGTTTTTT. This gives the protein CASSLRLAGTGELFF.

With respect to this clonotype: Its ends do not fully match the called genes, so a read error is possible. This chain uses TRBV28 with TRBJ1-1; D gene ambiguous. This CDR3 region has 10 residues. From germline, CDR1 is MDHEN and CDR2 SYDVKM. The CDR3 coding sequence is TGTGCCAGCAGTTCCCTACGACGGTCGTTT. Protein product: CASSSLRRSF.

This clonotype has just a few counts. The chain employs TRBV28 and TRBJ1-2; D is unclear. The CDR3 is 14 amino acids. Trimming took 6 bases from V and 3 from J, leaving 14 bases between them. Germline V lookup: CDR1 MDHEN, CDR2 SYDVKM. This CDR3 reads CASSFGHFDYGYTF. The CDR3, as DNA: TGTGCCAGCAGCTTTGGGCATTTCGACTATGGCTACACCTTC.

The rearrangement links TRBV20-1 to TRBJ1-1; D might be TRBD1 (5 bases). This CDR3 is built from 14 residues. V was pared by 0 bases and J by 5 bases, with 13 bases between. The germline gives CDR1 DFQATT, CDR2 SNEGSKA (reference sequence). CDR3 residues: CSAREGGSITEAFF. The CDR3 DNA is TGCAGTGCTAGAGAGGGGGGGTCAATTACTGAAGCTTTCTTT.

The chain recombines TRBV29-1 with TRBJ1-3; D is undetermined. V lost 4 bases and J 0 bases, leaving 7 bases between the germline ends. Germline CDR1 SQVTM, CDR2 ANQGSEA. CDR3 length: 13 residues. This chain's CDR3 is CSVAPYSGNTIYF. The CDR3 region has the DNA TGCAGCGTTGCCCCCTACTCTGGAAACACCATATATTTT.

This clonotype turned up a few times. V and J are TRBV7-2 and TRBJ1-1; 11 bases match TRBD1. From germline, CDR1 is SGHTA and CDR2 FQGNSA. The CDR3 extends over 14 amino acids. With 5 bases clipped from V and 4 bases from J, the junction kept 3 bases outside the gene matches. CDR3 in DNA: TGTGCCAGCAGCCGGGACAGGGGGGGCACTGAAGCTTTCTTT. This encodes CASSRDRGGTEAFF.

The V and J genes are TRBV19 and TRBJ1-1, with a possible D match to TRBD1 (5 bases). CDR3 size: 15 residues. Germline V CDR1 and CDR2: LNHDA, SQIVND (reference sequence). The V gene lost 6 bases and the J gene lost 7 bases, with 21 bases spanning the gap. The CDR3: CASRRGHQNYYEAFF. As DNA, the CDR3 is TGTGCCAGTAGGAGAGGACACCAGAACTACTATGAAGCTTTCTTT.

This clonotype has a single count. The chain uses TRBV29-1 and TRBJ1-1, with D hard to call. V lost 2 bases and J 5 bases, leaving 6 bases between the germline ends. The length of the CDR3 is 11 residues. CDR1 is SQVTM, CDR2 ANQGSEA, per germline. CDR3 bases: TGCAGCGTTGAAAGGCGGACTGAAGCTTTCTTT. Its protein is CSVERRTEAFF.

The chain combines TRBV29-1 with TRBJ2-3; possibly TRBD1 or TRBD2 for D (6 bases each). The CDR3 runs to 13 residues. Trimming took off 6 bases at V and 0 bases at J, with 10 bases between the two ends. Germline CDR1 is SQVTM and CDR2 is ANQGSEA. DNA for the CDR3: TGCAGCGTGCAGGGGAGGAGCACAGATACGCAGTATTTT. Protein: CSVQGRSTDTQYF.

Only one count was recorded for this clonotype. The CDR3 DNA sequence: TGTGCCACCAGTGATCGACCGGAGGGCCATGAGCAGTTCTTC. It encodes CATSDRPEGHEQFF. The chain couples TRBV24-1 to TRBJ2-1; D possibly corresponds to TRBD2 (6 bases). CDR3 length equals 14 residues. Germline V lookup: CDR1 KGHDR, CDR2 SFDVKD. With 3 bases removed from V and 8 bases from J, the gap between germline ends came to 13 bases.

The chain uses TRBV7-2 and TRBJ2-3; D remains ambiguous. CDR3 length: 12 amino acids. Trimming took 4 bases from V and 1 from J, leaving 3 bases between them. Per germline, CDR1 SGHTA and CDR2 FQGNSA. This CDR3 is CASSSRTDTQYF. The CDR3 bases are TGTGCCAGCAGCTCCCGCACAGATACGCAGTATTTT.

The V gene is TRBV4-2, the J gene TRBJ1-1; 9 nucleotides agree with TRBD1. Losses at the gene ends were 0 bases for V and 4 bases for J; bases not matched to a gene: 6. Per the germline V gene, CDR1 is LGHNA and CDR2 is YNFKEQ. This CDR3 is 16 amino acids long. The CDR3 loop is CASSQDAGTGFTEAFF. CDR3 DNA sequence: TGTGCCAGCAGCCAAGATGCCGGGACAGGGTTCACTGAAGCTTTCTTT.

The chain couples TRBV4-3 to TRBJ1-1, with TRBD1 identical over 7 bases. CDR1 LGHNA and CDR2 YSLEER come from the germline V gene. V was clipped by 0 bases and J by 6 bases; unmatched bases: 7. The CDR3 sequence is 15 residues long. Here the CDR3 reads CASSQDQGGRAEAFF. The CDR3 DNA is TGCGCCAGCAGCCAAGATCAGGGGGGTCGAGCTGAAGCTTTCTTT.

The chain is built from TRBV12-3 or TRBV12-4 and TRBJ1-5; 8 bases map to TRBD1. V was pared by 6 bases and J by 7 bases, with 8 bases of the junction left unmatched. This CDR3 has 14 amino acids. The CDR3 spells CASRPGQGGQPQHF. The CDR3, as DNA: TGTGCCAGCAGACCAGGACAGGGTGGACAGCCCCAGCATTTT.

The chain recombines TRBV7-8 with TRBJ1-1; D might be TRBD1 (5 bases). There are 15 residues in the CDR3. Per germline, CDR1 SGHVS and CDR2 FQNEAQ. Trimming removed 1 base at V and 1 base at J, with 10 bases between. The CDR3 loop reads CASSLDGGSNTEAFF. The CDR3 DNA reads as TGTGCCAGCAGCTTAGATGGGGGTTCGAACACTGAAGCTTTCTTT. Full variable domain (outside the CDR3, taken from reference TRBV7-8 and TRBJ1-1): GAGVSQSPRYKVAKRGQDVALRCDPISGHVSLFWYQQALGQGPEFLTYFQNEAQLDKSGLPSDRFFAERPEGSVSTLKIQRTQQEDSAVYLCASSLDGGSNTEAFFGQGTRLTVV.

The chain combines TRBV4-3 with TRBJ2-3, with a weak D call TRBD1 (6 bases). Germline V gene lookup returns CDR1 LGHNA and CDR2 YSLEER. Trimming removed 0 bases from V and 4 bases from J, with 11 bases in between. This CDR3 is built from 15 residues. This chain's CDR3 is CASSQDPQGPDTQYF. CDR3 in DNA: TGCGCCAGCAGCCAAGATCCACAGGGACCAGATACGCAGTATTTT.

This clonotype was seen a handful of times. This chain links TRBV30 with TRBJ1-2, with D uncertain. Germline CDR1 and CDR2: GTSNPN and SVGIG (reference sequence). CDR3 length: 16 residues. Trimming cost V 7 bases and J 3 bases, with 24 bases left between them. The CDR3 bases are TGTGCCTCTTCATACCCGAGACCGCCGGGTTACTATGGCTACACCTTC. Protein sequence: CASSYPRPPGYYGYTF.

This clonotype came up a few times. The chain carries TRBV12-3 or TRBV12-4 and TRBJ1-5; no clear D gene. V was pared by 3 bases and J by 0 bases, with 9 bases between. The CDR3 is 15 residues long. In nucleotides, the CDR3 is TGTGCCAGCAGTTTGATGGGTGATAGCAATCAGCCCCAGCATTTT. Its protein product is CASSLMGDSNQPQHF.

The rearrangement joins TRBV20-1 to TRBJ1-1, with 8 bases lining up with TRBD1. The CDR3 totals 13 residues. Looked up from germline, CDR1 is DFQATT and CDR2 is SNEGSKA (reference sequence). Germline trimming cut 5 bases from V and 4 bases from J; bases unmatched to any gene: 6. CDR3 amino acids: CSAPGQGGTEAFF. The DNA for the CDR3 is TGCAGTGCTCCTGGACAGGGAGGCACTGAAGCTTTCTTT.

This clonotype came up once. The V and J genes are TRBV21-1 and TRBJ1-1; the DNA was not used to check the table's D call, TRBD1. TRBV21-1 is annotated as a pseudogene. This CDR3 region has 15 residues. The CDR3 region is CASSKFSGLNTEAFF. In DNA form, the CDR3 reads TGTGCCAGCAGCAAATTTTCAGGGCTAAACACTGAAGCTTTCTTT.

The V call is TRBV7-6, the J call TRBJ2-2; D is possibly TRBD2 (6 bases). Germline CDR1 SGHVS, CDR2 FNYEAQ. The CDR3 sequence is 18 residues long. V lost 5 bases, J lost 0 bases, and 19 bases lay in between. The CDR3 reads CASSLNSPGTSNTGELFF. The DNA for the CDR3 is TGTGCCAGCAGCCTAAATTCACCCGGGACTTCGAACACCGGGGAGCTGTTTTTT.